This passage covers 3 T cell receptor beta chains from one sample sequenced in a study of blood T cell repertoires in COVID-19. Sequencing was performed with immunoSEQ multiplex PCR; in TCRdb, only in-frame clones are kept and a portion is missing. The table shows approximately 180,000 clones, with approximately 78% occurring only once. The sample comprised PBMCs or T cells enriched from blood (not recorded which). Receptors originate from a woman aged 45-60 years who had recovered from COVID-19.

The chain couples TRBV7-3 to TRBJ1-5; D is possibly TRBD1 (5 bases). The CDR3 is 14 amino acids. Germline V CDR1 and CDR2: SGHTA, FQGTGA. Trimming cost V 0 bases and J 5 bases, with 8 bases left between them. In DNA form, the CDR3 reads TGTGCCAGCAGCTTAACGGGAGGGGATCAGCCCCAGCATTTT. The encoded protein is CASSLTGGDQPQHF.

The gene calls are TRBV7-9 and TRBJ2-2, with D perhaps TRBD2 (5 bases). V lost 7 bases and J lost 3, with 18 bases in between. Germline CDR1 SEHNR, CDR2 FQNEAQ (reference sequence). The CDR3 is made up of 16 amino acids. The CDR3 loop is CASTTRGYGDTGELFF. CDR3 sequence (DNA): TGTGCCAGCACCACCCGCGGGTATGGTGACACCGGGGAGCTGTTTTTT.

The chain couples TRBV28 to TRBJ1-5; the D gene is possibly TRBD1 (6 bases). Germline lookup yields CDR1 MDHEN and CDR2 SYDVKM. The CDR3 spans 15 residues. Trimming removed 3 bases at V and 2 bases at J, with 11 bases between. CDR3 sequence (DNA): TGTGCCAGCAGTTTTCCATACAGGGGCAATCAGCCCCAGCATTTT. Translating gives CASSFPYRGNQPQHF.